In this sample, the clone carrying this T cell receptor (beta chain) turned up a few times. The target antigen is unknown. PCR used 60 Vbeta primers and 13 Jbeta primers. Some clones are missing from TCRdb's copy, which holds only in-frame ones; the method was immunoSEQ multiplex PCR. The sample contains 150,000 or so clones, around 80% of which appear only once. The sample is drawn from a study of cytomegalovirus exposure and HLA in healthy donors. V was trimmed by 0 bases and J by 0 bases, leaving 15 bases between them. This CDR3 is 18 amino acids long. In germline, CDR1 is LNHNV, CDR2 YYDKDF (reference sequence). Study-wide findings and caveats: Productive rates of about 90% or about 30% were seen for most TCR beta V segments in an earlier analysis.

This TCR derives from a female donor in good health and CMV-seronegative. J is TRBJ1-5 and V is TRBV15; D is undetermined. Material for sequencing was PBMCs. The CDR3 sequence is CATSRDNSGDYSNQPQHF. CDR3 nucleotide sequence: TGTGCCACCAGCAGAGATAATAGTGGAGACTATAGCAATCAGCCCCAGCATTTT.